The next 24 T cell receptor beta chains were all read from a single sample in a study of CXCR3-negative and CXCR3-positive naive CD8 T cells. General study results and limits: More hydrophobic TRB CDR3s occurred in CXCR3-positive than in CXCR3-negative naive cells.

No antigen has been assigned to these receptors. The authors made the TRB cDNA libraries by 5' RACE using UMI labels. Following a re-call of the 5' RACE reads, TCRdb has one entry per CDR3 protein and lacks DNA. This listing includes about 120,000 distinct CDR3 sequences. Sequenced material: naive CXCR3+ CD8+ T cells from blood. Subset noted: CD45RO-CCR7+CD27+CD95- naive CD8+ T cells expressing CXCR3 (TNR3+). The origin of the receptors is a human donor in good health. Some clones in this sample may be carry-over from other donors' samples.

This chain joins TRBV5-4 and TRBJ2-1; TCRdb's D call of TRBD2 is untestable without DNA. The CDR3 loop spans 17 amino acids. Germline V gene sequence: CDR1 SGHNT, CDR2 YYREEE (reference sequence). The chain's CDR3 is CASSFGRLAGGPNEQFF.

The J gene is TRBJ2-1, the V gene TRBV12-3 or TRBV12-4; TCRdb lists TRBD2, though no DNA is available to test this call. The CDR3 is 14 amino acids. The CDR3 here is CASSPGLSYNEQFF.

The chain links TRBV25-1 to TRBJ1-1; checking the TCRdb D call of TRBD1 is not possible without DNA. The CDR3 spans 14 residues. The germline V gene encodes CDR1 MGHDK and CDR2 SYGVNS. The CDR3 sequence is CASSGDSMNTEAFF.

The chain is built from TRBV29-1 and TRBJ2-1; checking the TCRdb D call of TRBD1 is not possible without DNA. The CDR3 is 14 amino acids. Germline V CDR1 and CDR2: SQVTM, ANQGSEA. CDR3 sequence reads: CSVEGGTGYNEQFF.

The V and J genes are TRBV7-9 and TRBJ2-7; TCRdb gives TRBD2 as the D gene, but with no DNA this cannot be confirmed. The germline V gene encodes CDR1 SEHNR and CDR2 FQNEAQ (reference sequence). The CDR3 length is 18 residues. The CDR3 protein is CASSLGSSGGAITYEQYF.

This chain connects TRBV12-3 or TRBV12-4 to TRBJ2-1; TCRdb calls TRBD2, which cannot be checked without DNA. The CDR3 contains 14 residues. The CDR3 is CVVGASGGANEQFF.

The chain employs TRBV5-4 and TRBJ2-1; the TCRdb call, TRBD2, lacks DNA for checking. Germline CDR1 and CDR2: SGHNT and YYREEE (reference sequence). This CDR3 has 15 amino acids. CDR3 residues: CASSLKLAGADEQFF.

The chain has TRBV4-3 and TRBJ2-7; TCRdb's assignment of TRBD1 cannot be checked, as there is no DNA. Germline CDR1 is LGHNA and CDR2 is YSLEER. The CDR3 consists of 15 residues. The CDR3 loop reads CASSQEPRGLYEQYF.

The V call is TRBV4-1, the J call TRBJ2-7; no DNA is available, so the TRBD1 call from TCRdb remains unchecked. This CDR3 has 16 residues. Germline V gene data show CDR1 as MGHRA and CDR2 as YSYEKL. CDR3 sequence: CASSHSRDRGSDEQYF.

CDR3 residues: CASSSNPIWTSGSSSYNEQFF. The rearrangement joins TRBV7-2 to TRBJ2-1; TCRdb calls TRBD2, which cannot be checked without DNA. This CDR3 has 21 amino acids. Germline V gives CDR1 SGHTA, CDR2 FQGNSA.

The rearrangement uses TRBV12-3 or TRBV12-4 and TRBJ2-7. This CDR3 has 14 residues. The CDR3 loop is CASSLAANSYEQYF.

The rearrangement uses TRBV6-1 and TRBJ1-1; lacking DNA, the TRBD1 call made by TCRdb goes unchecked. The CDR3 is made up of 15 amino acids. The germline CDR1 and CDR2 sequences are MNHNS and SASEGT. The CDR3 here is CASSAGAPTGTEAFF.

This chain connects TRBV20-1 to TRBJ2-7. CDR1 is DFQATT, CDR2 SNEGSKA, per germline (reference sequence). The CDR3 totals 15 residues. The CDR3 sequence is CSARDPTYSLYEQYF.

This chain's CDR3 is CASSLNKERVETQYF. The V call is TRBV7-3, the J call TRBJ2-5; the TCRdb call, TRBD2, lacks DNA for checking. Germline values: CDR1 SGHTA, CDR2 FQGTGA. This CDR3 has 15 amino acids.

CDR3 sequence: CASSYSTSGSTDTQYF. The chain recombines TRBV6-5 with TRBJ2-3; absent DNA, TCRdb's TRBD2 call cannot be checked. The CDR3 has 16 residues. Germline V CDR1 and CDR2: MNHEY, SVGAGI.

This chain links TRBV28 with TRBJ1-2; TCRdb proposes TRBD1, but this gene call is untestable without DNA. The CDR3 covers 16 residues. Germline loops: CDR1 MDHEN, CDR2 SYDVKM. The CDR3 loop is CASSRKRTGYNYGYTF.

The rearrangement links TRBV7-6 to TRBJ2-3; TCRdb calls TRBD2, which cannot be checked without DNA. This CDR3 has 17 amino acids. Germline CDR1 SGHVS, CDR2 FNYEAQ. CDR3 in amino acids: CASSSGLAGELTDTQYF.

The chain has TRBV4-1 and TRBJ1-4; the TCRdb call, TRBD1, lacks DNA for checking. This CDR3 is 11 amino acids long. The V gene's germline CDR1 is MGHRA and CDR2 YSYEKL. The CDR3 loop reads CASSQAGHLFF.

The chain uses TRBV20-1 and TRBJ2-1; as DNA is missing, the TRBD1 call by TCRdb cannot be tested. The CDR3 contains 17 residues. Germline CDR1 reads DFQATT; CDR2 reads SNEGSKA (reference sequence). CDR3 protein: CSARGPSQGVFYNEQFF.

The chain's CDR3 is CASSPNTLRYGELFF. J is TRBJ2-2 and V is TRBV14. Germline assignment: CDR1 SGHDN and CDR2 FVKESK. There are 15 residues in the CDR3.

This sequence joins TRBV28 and TRBJ1-5. The CDR3 runs 14 residues. Germline V gene sequence: CDR1 MDHEN, CDR2 SYDVKM. This chain's CDR3 is CASTLGGAHQPQHF.

The chain combines TRBV6-2 or TRBV6-3 with TRBJ1-5. CDR3 length: 12 residues. Germline loops: CDR1 MNHEY, CDR2 SVGEGT. The CDR3 sequence is CASSYSTGPQHF.

The chain joins TRBV7-6 to TRBJ2-1; TCRdb lists TRBD1, though no DNA is available to test this call. Per the germline V gene, CDR1 is SGHVS and CDR2 is FNYEAQ. The CDR3 runs to 15 residues. CDR3 residues: CASSPIGGSYNEQFF.

The chain carries TRBV25-1 and TRBJ2-7; TCRdb proposes TRBD1, but this gene call is untestable without DNA. Germline V gene sequence: CDR1 MGHDK, CDR2 SYGVNS. CDR3 size: 13 residues. CDR3 sequence: CASARRSGAEEYF.